This T cell receptor (beta chain) was captured in a study of CD8 T cells in Susac syndrome. RNA totalling roughly 0.5 to 1 ug underwent reverse transcription with random hexamers. TCRdb re-called the immunoSEQ multiplex PCR reads through MiXCR, storing one row per CDR3 protein. The sample has roughly 80,000 distinct CDR3 sequences, around 94% seen once; the top ten hold over 0.45%. With 1 base removed from V and 7 bases from J, the gap between germline ends came to 16 bases. The CDR3 contains 15 residues. Germline CDR1 is DFQATT and CDR2 is SNEGSKA (reference sequence). Sequenced input: CD8+ T cells from PBMCs. This clonotype was obtained from a human donor with Susac syndrome. V usage is TRBV20-1 and J usage is TRBJ1-4, with D hard to call. CDR3 protein: CSARAPGSAGEKLFF. In DNA form, the CDR3 reads TGCAGTGCTAGAGCCCCGGGGTCTGCTGGTGAAAAACTGTTTTTT.